What follows are 16 T cell receptor beta chains derived from one specimen sequenced in a study of T cells in tuberculosis. Assay: immunoSEQ multiplex PCR; the TCRdb copy retains only in-frame clones and omits some. The sample records under 50,000 clones, around 95% being singletons. Input material: PBMCs. The receptors come from a donor aged 10 to 29 with latent tuberculosis or without tuberculosis infection.

The rearrangement uses TRBV18 and TRBJ2-7; TRBD1 is a possible D gene (5 bases). This CDR3 comprises 14 residues. Trimming removed 6 bases from V and 2 bases from J, with 14 bases in between. CDR1 is KGHSH and CDR2 is LQKENI in the germline V gene. The CDR3 loop is CASSPREGAYEQYF. The CDR3 DNA is TGTGCCAGCTCCCCCAGGGAAGGGGCCTACGAGCAGTACTTC.

The DNA for the CDR3 is TGTGCCAGCAGTCTGAGGGGGGGGAGCACAGATACGCAGTATTTT. Translation: CASSLRGGSTDTQYF. This chain links TRBV5-4 with TRBJ2-3, with D maybe TRBD2 (7 bases). The CDR3 totals 15 residues. The germline V and J ends were trimmed by 5 bases and 0 bases, with 13 bases remaining between them. Germline V gene data show CDR1 as SGHNT and CDR2 as YYREEE (reference sequence).

This clone is medium-sized (0.01 to 0.1%) in the sample. The chain is built from TRBV19 and TRBJ1-1, with D possibly matching TRBD1 (5 bases). With 6 bases removed from V and 3 bases from J, the gap between germline ends came to 17 bases. CDR3 length: 15 residues. Per the germline V gene, CDR1 is LNHDA and CDR2 is SQIVND (reference sequence). The DNA of the CDR3 is TGTGCCAGTAGGATACCAGGGACTGGGGACACTGAAGCTTTCTTT. It encodes CASRIPGTGDTEAFF. Complete variable domain (other parts from reference TRBV19 and TRBJ1-1): DGGITQSPKYLFRKEGQNVTLSCEQNLNHDAMYWYRQDPGQGLRLIYYSQIVNDFQKGDIAEGYSVSREKKESFPLTVTSAQKNPTAFYLCASRIPGTGDTEAFFGQGTRLTVV.

The chain recombines TRBV28 with TRBJ1-2; no clear D. Trimming removed 3 bases from V and 4 bases from J, with 15 bases in between. Germline CDR1 reads MDHEN; CDR2 reads SYDVKM. CDR3 length: 15 amino acids. The chain's CDR3 is CASSFGGGLSYGYTF. CDR3 nucleotides: TGTGCCAGCAGTTTCGGAGGAGGTCTGAGCTATGGCTACACCTTC.

This clone was observed a handful of times. V usage is TRBV19 and J usage is TRBJ2-2, with TRBD2 matching over 8 bases. CDR1 is LNHDA and CDR2 is SQIVND in the germline V gene (reference sequence). V was pared by 3 bases and J by 2 bases, with 2 bases of the junction left unmatched. The CDR3 covers 15 residues. The DNA of the CDR3 is TGTGCCAGTAGTATTCGGGGGGGTAACACCGGGGAGCTGTTTTTT. Amino acid sequence: CASSIRGGNTGELFF.

The chain recombines TRBV5-4 with TRBJ2-7; 9 bases are a match to TRBD1. This CDR3 is 15 amino acids long. The V gene's germline CDR1 is SGHNT and CDR2 YYREEE (reference sequence). V lost 5 bases and J lost 1; bases outside the gene matches: 7. In DNA, the CDR3 is TGTGCCAGCAGGCCGGGACAGGGAGAGTCCTACGAGCAGTACTTC. Protein: CASRPGQGESYEQYF. Supplemented by reference TRBV5-4 and TRBJ2-7, the full variable domain reads ETGVTQSPTHLIKTRGQQVTLRCSSQSGHNTVSWYQQALGQGPQFIFQYYREEENGRGNFPPRFSGLQFPNYSSELNVNALELDDSALYLCASRPGQGESYEQYFGPGTRLTVT.

CDR3 sequence: CASSLELRSGNTIYF. In DNA form, the CDR3 reads TGCGCCAGCAGCTTGGAACTCCGCTCTGGAAACACCATATATTTT. This chain joins TRBV5-1 and TRBJ1-3, with unresolved D. The CDR3 loop spans 15 amino acids. Germline V CDR1 and CDR2: SGHRS, YFSETQ. The V end was cut by 0 bases, the J end by 0 bases, with 7 bases between.

V usage is TRBV5-1 and J usage is TRBJ1-1; 7 bases fit TRBD1. Germline V gene sequence: CDR1 SGHRS, CDR2 YFSETQ. V lost 2 bases to trimming and J lost 2 bases; unmatched junction nucleotides: 6. CDR3 length equals 15 residues. DNA for the CDR3: TGCGCCAGCAGCTTAATGACAGGGAAAAACACTGAAGCTTTCTTT. Translating gives CASSLMTGKNTEAFF.

The chain joins TRBV30 to TRBJ1-2; 8 bases map to TRBD1. Germline-derived CDR1 and CDR2 are GTSNPN and SVGIG (reference sequence). CDR3 length: 14 residues. V trimming: 0 bases; J trimming: 4 bases; junction bases outside the gene matches: 4. CDR3 nucleotide sequence: TGTGCCTGGAGTGTAATTACAGGGGGCTATGGCTACACCTTC. Translated, it gives CAWSVITGGYGYTF. The full variable domain, with the rest looked up from reference TRBV30 and TRBJ1-2, is SQTIHQWPATLVQPVGSPLSLECTVEGTSNPNLYWYRQAAGRGLQLLFYSVGIGQISSEVPQNLSASRPQDRQFILSSKKLLLSDSGFYLCAWSVITGGYGYTFGSGTRLTVV.

This chain uses TRBV27 with TRBJ1-3, with D possibly being TRBD1 (5 bases). The germline CDR1 and CDR2 sequences are MNHEY and SMNVEV (reference sequence). The CDR3 totals 13 residues. V gave up 5 bases and J gave up 4 bases, with 9 bases separating them. As DNA, the CDR3 is TGTGCCAGCAGTCCCCGACAGGGAAACACCATATATTTT. Encoded protein: CASSPRQGNTIYF.

The chain combines TRBV28 with TRBJ1-2; 7 bases match TRBD1. The CDR3 spans 14 residues. Trimming took 10 bases from V and 5 from J; bases not matched to a gene: 13. Germline values: CDR1 MDHEN, CDR2 SYDVKM. In nucleotides, the CDR3 is TGTGCCAACAAACCGGGGGGGACAGCGTATGGCTACACCTTC. Its translation is CANKPGGTAYGYTF.

V usage is TRBV5-4 and J usage is TRBJ1-6, with D maybe TRBD1 (5 bases). The CDR3 sequence is 14 residues long. V was pared by 9 bases and J by 2 bases, with 12 bases between. Germline loops: CDR1 SGHNT, CDR2 YYREEE (reference sequence). CDR3 amino acids: CATGEGTYNSPLHF. The CDR3, as DNA: TGTGCCACGGGGGAGGGTACCTATAATTCACCCCTCCACTTT.

This chain uses TRBV19 with TRBJ2-2; 9 bases are a match to TRBD1. The CDR3 sequence is 15 residues long. The ends lost 4 bases at V and 4 bases at J; junction bases unmatched: 4. Per germline, CDR1 LNHDA and CDR2 SQIVND (reference sequence). The CDR3 here is CASSTGTGFTGELFF. The CDR3 nucleotides read TGTGCCAGTAGTACCGGGACAGGGTTCACCGGGGAGCTGTTTTTT.

The CDR3 loop is CASTYVGTGGQAFF. The DNA of the CDR3 is TGTGCCAGCACTTATGTGGGAACAGGGGGGCAAGCTTTCTTT. The chain employs TRBV7-8 and TRBJ1-1, with 8 bases fitting TRBD1. The CDR3 loop spans 14 amino acids. The germline CDR1 and CDR2 sequences are SGHVS and FQNEAQ. V trimming: 7 bases; J trimming: 9 bases; junction bases outside the gene matches: 13.

The genes are TRBV7-9 and TRBJ1-5, with 9 bases matching TRBD1. Germline trimming cut 8 bases from V and 6 bases from J; bases unmatched to any gene: 8. Germline CDR1 SEHNR, CDR2 FQNEAQ (reference sequence). This CDR3 is 14 amino acids long. The CDR3: CASDTGQGSQPQHF. Here the CDR3 DNA reads TGTGCCAGCGACACGGGACAGGGAAGTCAGCCCCAGCATTTT. The complete variable domain, with remaining parts taken from reference TRBV7-9 and TRBJ1-5, reads DTGVSQNPRHKITKRGQNVTFRCDPISEHNRLYWYRQTLGQGPEFLTYFQNEAQLEKSRLLSDRFSAERPKGSFSTLEIQRTEQGDSAMYLCASDTGQGSQPQHFGDGTRLSIL.

The rearrangement links TRBV18 to TRBJ2-3; D possibly corresponds to TRBD2 (5 bases). From germline, CDR1 is KGHSH and CDR2 LQKENI. The CDR3 runs to 15 residues. Trimming removed 3 bases at V and 0 bases at J, with 10 bases between. The CDR3, as DNA: TGTGCCAGCTCACCTCCTAGCCCTAGCACAGATACGCAGTATTTT. It is translated as CASSPPSPSTDTQYF. The entire variable domain, with the rest obtained from reference TRBV18 and TRBJ2-3, is as follows: NAGVMQNPRHLVRRRGQEARLRCSPMKGHSHVYWYRQLPEEGLKFMVYLQKENIIDESGMPKERFSAEFPKEGPSILRIQQVVRGDSAAYFCASSPPSPSTDTQYFGPGTRLTVL.